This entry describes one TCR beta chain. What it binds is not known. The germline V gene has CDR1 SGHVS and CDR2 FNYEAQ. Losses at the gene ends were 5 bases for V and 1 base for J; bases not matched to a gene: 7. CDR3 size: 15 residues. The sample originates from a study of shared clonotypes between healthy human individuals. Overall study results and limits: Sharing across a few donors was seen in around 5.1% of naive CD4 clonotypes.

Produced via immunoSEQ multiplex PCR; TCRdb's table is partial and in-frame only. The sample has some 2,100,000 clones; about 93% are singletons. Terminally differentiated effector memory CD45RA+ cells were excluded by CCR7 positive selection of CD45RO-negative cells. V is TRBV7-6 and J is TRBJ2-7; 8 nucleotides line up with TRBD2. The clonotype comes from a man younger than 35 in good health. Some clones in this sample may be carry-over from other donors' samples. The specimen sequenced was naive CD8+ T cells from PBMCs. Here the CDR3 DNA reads TGTGCCAGCAGCAAAGTGGCTAGCGGGTCCTACGAGCAGTACTTC. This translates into CASSKVASGSYEQYF.